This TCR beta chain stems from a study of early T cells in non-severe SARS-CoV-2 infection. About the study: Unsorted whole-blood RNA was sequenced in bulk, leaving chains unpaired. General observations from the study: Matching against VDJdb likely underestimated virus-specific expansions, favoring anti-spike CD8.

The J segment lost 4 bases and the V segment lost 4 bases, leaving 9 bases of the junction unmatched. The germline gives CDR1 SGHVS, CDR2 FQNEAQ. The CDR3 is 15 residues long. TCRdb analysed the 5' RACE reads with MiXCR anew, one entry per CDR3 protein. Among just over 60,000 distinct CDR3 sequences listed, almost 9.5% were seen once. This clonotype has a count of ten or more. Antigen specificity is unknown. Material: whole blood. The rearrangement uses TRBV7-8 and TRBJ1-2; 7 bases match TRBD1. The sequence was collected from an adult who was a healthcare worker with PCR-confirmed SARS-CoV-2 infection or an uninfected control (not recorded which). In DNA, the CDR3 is TGTGCCAGCAGCTCCACTCGCGGGACAGCCTATGGCTACACCTTC. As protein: CASSSTRGTAYGYTF.